This T cell receptor (beta chain) was recorded in a study of blood T cell repertoires in COVID-19. Study summary: In each case, the material was cDNA or gDNA derived from T cells, B-cell-depleted T cells, or PBMCs.

The CDR3 has 14 residues. The germline CDR1 and CDR2 sequences are SGHRS and YFSETQ. V lost 2 bases and J lost 8; bases outside the gene matches: 6. Profiled with immunoSEQ multiplex PCR; TCRdb holds only in-frame clones, not every one. The repertoire has just over 300,000 clones, roughly 89% of them found once; the top ten carry about 4.5%. This receptor was obtained from a woman between 18 and 29 years old with acute COVID-19. The chain recombines TRBV5-1 with TRBJ1-2; TRBD1 matches at 10 bases. The sample comprised PBMCs or T cells enriched from blood (not recorded which). CDR3 in amino acids: CASSFRQGAGGYTF. CDR3 DNA: TGCGCCAGCAGCTTTCGACAGGGGGCAGGGGGCTACACCTTC.